Included here is one TCR beta chain sequence, with context. Its antigen is not known. Some clones are missing from TCRdb's copy, which holds only in-frame ones; the method was immunoSEQ multiplex PCR. Here the sample spans 90,000 to 150,000 clones, 85% to 90% being singletons. This entry belongs to a study of cytomegalovirus exposure and HLA in healthy donors. Study-level information: The roughly 130 validation repertoires, a later analysis reported, used the same platform as the 666 repertoires from the first cohort. Overall study findings and caveats: Some TCR beta chains (approximately 180 of them) were listed as cytomegalovirus-associated. Clusters of TCRs from the first cohort tended to co-occur in the approximately 130 validation repertoires (as a later analysis found).

The donors were part of the validation cohort of 120 subjects. That cohort was separate from the first cohort, which comprised several hundred subjects. The V gene's germline CDR1 is SGHTA and CDR2 FQGNSA. The CDR3 has 14 amino acids. The V gene lost 7 bases and the J gene lost 4 bases, with 16 bases spanning the gap. The receptor's source is a woman aged 18-29 years in good health and CMV-seropositive. What was sequenced was PBMCs. The chain recombines TRBV7-2 with TRBJ1-1; a weak D match, TRBD1 (6 bases). The CDR3 loop reads CASTLGQGTTEAFF. DNA of the CDR3: TGTGCCAGCACCCTAGGGCAGGGGACCACTGAAGCTTTCTTT.